This T cell receptor (beta chain) was identified in a study of CD8 T cells in Susac syndrome. Notes on this clonotype: What it binds is not known.

Sequencing targeted TCR beta in blood CD8+ and CD4+ T cells. Regarding the study as a whole: As the study acknowledged, the number of individuals who were part of its TCR sequencing and HLA analysis was relatively small.

V lost 2 bases to trimming and J lost 2 bases; unmatched junction nucleotides: 1. The germline gives CDR1 MRHNA, CDR2 SNTAGT. The CDR3 extends over 14 amino acids. Random hexamers were used to reverse transcribe the RNA input (about 0.45 to 1 ug). Using its own MiXCR run on the immunoSEQ multiplex PCR reads, TCRdb lists one record per CDR3 protein. The sample contains roughly 140,000 distinct CDR3 sequences, approximately 93% of which appear only once. V is TRBV6-4 and J is TRBJ2-3; 7 nucleotides agree with TRBD2. Sequenced: CD8+ T cells from PBMCs. This receptor was identified in a human donor in good health. The CDR3 nucleotides are TGTGCCAGCAGTGACAAGCGGGACACAGATACGCAGTATTTT. Translated, it gives CASSDKRDTDTQYF.